A single sample is the source of the 14 T cell receptor beta chains below, sequenced in a study of blood T cells in healthy people across ages. Combining a sample-barcoded 5' primer with a J-beta primer mix, a second PCR ran for roughly 6 to 12 cycles. TCRdb re-derived calls from the 5' RACE reads in MiXCR, one entry per CDR3 protein. The top ten clones hold over 2% of a sample with roughly 2 million distinct CDR3 sequences, just under 50% of them seen once. The specimen sequenced was blood. These receptors were collected from a woman aged 40 to 50 in good health.

This chain connects TRBV20-1 to TRBJ2-7; 9 positions match TRBD1. From germline, CDR1 is DFQATT and CDR2 SNEGSKA (reference sequence). The junction had 5 bases not matched to a gene; V was cut back by 6 bases and J by 8 bases. The CDR3 sequence is 11 residues long. CDR3 in DNA: TGCAGTGCCGACGGACAGGGGAAGCAGTACTTC. As protein: CSADGQGKQYF.

The V and J genes are TRBV7-2 and TRBJ2-3; TRBD2 might be the D (7 bases). Trimming cost V 3 bases and J 5 bases, with 24 bases left between them. CDR3 length equals 18 residues. The germline CDR1 and CDR2 sequences are SGHTA and FQGNSA. The DNA of the CDR3 is TGTGCCAGCAGCTTGTGGGTCTCCCCTCGGGGGGCAGGAGATACGCAGTATTTT. Translation: CASSLWVSPRGAGDTQYF.

This clonotype appeared many times. The chain joins TRBV7-8 to TRBJ2-5, with 9 nucleotides matching TRBD2. V shed 5 bases, J shed 5 bases, and the junction held 12 bases outside the gene matches. Germline V gene lookup returns CDR1 SGHVS and CDR2 FQNEAQ. The CDR3 extends over 16 amino acids. In DNA form, the CDR3 reads TGTGCCAGCAGCCCCTTAGGGACTAGCAGAGGGGAGACCCAGTACTTC. This translates into CASSPLGTSRGETQYF.

There are a few counts of this clonotype. The chain recombines TRBV20-1 with TRBJ2-4; 7 nucleotides line up with TRBD1. There are 17 residues in the CDR3. J lost 1 base, V lost 0 bases, and 9 bases had no gene match. Germline values: CDR1 DFQATT, CDR2 SNEGSKA (reference sequence). The CDR3 nucleotides are TGCAGTGCTAGAGATGAGAAGGGGGCTCGGGCCAAAAACATTCAGTACTTC. Protein product: CSARDEKGARAKNIQYF.

This clonotype was found once. The J gene is TRBJ2-3, the V gene TRBV20-1; 8 bases map to TRBD2. Losses at the gene ends were 6 bases for V and 0 bases for J; bases not matched to a gene: 8. Germline V lookup: CDR1 DFQATT, CDR2 SNEGSKA (reference sequence). The length of the CDR3 is 15 residues. Here the CDR3 DNA reads TGCAGTGCGACTCTAGCGGGCCTGAGCACAGATACGCAGTATTTT. Protein product: CSATLAGLSTDTQYF.

The gene calls are TRBV5-4 and TRBJ2-1, with 9 bases aligning to TRBD1. Germline V gene data show CDR1 as SGHNT and CDR2 as YYREEE (reference sequence). The CDR3 totals 15 residues. J was trimmed by 7 bases and V by 0 bases; bases with no gene match: 5. This CDR3 is CASSLGDRVRNEQFF. For the CDR3, the DNA is TGTGCCAGCAGCTTGGGGGACAGGGTTAGGAATGAGCAGTTCTTC. Full variable domain (remainder filled in from reference TRBV5-4 and TRBJ2-1): ETGVTQSPTHLIKTRGQQVTLRCSSQSGHNTVSWYQQALGQGPQFIFQYYREEENGRGNFPPRFSGLQFPNYSSELNVNALELDDSALYLCASSLGDRVRNEQFFGPGTRLTVL.

V gene TRBV27 combines with J gene TRBJ2-1; the D gene is possibly TRBD1 (6 bases). The length of the CDR3 is 17 residues. Germline CDR1 and CDR2: MNHEY and SMNVEV (reference sequence). Trimming removed 6 bases from V and 4 bases from J, with 22 bases in between. Written as DNA, the CDR3 is TGTGCCAGCAGGGCACAGGGCAATCCTCTAAGATACAATGAGCAGTTCTTC. It is translated as CASRAQGNPLRYNEQFF.

A few counts support this clonotype. The V gene is TRBV20-1, the J gene TRBJ2-3; a weak D match, TRBD2 (5 bases). The CDR3 covers 12 residues. The ends were cut back, 3 bases at V and 6 bases at J, with 10 bases in the middle. Germline V lookup: CDR1 DFQATT, CDR2 SNEGSKA (reference sequence). The CDR3 nucleotides read TGCAGTGCTAGGACACTAGATGATACGCAGTATTTT. Its translation is CSARTLDDTQYF.

The rearrangement joins TRBV2 to TRBJ2-4; D ambiguous. Germline CDR1 is SNHLY and CDR2 is FYNNEI. V shed 6 bases and J shed 7 bases, with 19 bases lying between them. This CDR3 contains 15 residues. CDR3 bases: TGTGCCAGCAGAGGGATAAGACTCTCCGGGAACATTCAGTACTTC. It is translated as CASRGIRLSGNIQYF.

The table lists this clonotype with a few counts. The rearrangement joins TRBV28 to TRBJ1-5; the match to TRBD1 covers 7 bases. This CDR3 comprises 13 residues. Germline V gene lookup returns CDR1 MDHEN and CDR2 SYDVKM. J gave up 6 bases and V 8 bases, and 7 bases lay outside the gene matches. CDR3 in DNA: TGTGCCAGCCAAAGACAGGGAGGTCAGCCCCAGCATTTT. Amino acids: CASQRQGGQPQHF.

The chain uses TRBV5-8 and TRBJ2-3; possibly TRBD2 for D (5 bases). V dropped 1 base and J dropped 12 bases, with 6 bases sitting between them. The CDR3 runs 10 residues. Per germline, CDR1 SGHTS and CDR2 YDEGEE. The CDR3 protein is CASSLRGQYF. CDR3 sequence (DNA): TGTGCCAGCAGCTTGCGGGGACAGTATTTT.

The chain links TRBV6-2 or TRBV6-3 to TRBJ2-3; possible D gene TRBD2, 6 bases. V lost 6 bases and J lost 0, with 13 bases in between. This CDR3 has 15 residues. Germline lookup yields CDR1 MNHEY and CDR2 SVGEGT. The CDR3 nucleotides read TGTGCCAGCAGCCTAGCGTACCCTAGCACAGATACGCAGTATTTT. Translating gives CASSLAYPSTDTQYF.

As concerns this clonotype: This could be a read error, since a much larger clone is one nucleotide away. V and J are TRBV6-1 and TRBJ1-2; 7 bases are a match to TRBD1. The germline V gene has CDR1 MNHNS and CDR2 SASEGT. The CDR3 has 13 residues. The V gene end was trimmed by 7 bases and the J gene end by 4 bases; junction bases not matched to a gene: 6. CDR3: CASNLDRSYGYTF. DNA of the CDR3: TGTGCCAGCAATTTGGACAGGAGCTATGGCTACACCTTC.

Note on this clonotype: One end of the junction is discordant with germline, which a read error may explain. The CDR3 DNA is TGCAGCGTTGAAAGGCAGGGGAACCCTGAAGCTTTCTTT. Protein sequence: CSVERQGNPEAFF. The chain joins TRBV29-1 to TRBJ1-1; TRBD1 might be the D (6 bases). The CDR3 has 13 residues. Germline CDR1 and CDR2: SQVTM and ANQGSEA.